The present TCR beta chain was sequenced within a study of follicular helper T cells after annual influenza vaccination (dated by TCRdb to the late 2010s). Broadly, across the study: Blood was collected on days 0, 7 and 28 after each seasonal influenza vaccination. One week after vaccination, a second recruited cohort of about eleven subjects (Table S1) displayed a similar ICOS+CD38+ cTfh response. To look at recall of cTfh clones, some subjects were tracked through successive annual vaccinations covering the 2013-2014, 2014-2015 and 2015-2016 seasons. The 2013-2014 samples were cryopreserved, while the 2015 samples were processed right after collection. Six subjects had multi-year samples: four covered two vaccination seasons and two covered three seasons.

Adults were given seasonal inactivated influenza vaccine (Fluvarix), and sorted blood CD4 subsets were followed by TCRB sequencing before and after vaccination. To be eligible, subjects had to be community-dwelling and could not have received an influenza vaccine during the previous 6 months. Reasons for exclusion included contraindications to influenza vaccine, substance abuse, HIV/AIDS, active malignancy, immunomodulatory medication, and active illness such as respiratory infection. Between 40 and 100 mL of blood was sampled per time point. PBMC were isolated using Ficoll-Paque PLUS or SepMate separation. As a non-Tfh subset for comparison, CXCR5- memory CD4 T cells were sorted. Cell subsets were sorted from PBMC on a BD FACS Aria before DNA extraction. General study outcomes and caveats: Rare clonotypes could not be sampled because productive TCRB sequences were recovered from only about 10-21% of the analyzed cells. Day 7 ICOS+CD38+ clones were most often found later in ICOS-CD38- cTfh, suggesting that subset may serve as a memory reservoir. Successive annual vaccinations recalled a recurring oligoclonal ICOS+CD38+ cTfh response that included tetramer and AIM influenza-specific clonotypes. Undersampling of the much larger non-cTfh compartments could not be excluded when assessing influenza clone enrichment. ICOS+CD38+ cTfh clonality correlated with the frequency of that population, and its change correlated with the change in circulating plasmablast frequency.

The library was built by means of the immunoSEQ multiplex PCR assay. Adaptive Biotechnologies carried out TCRB amplification, library preparation, sequencing and preliminary bioinformatics at Survey level resolution. The authors' pipeline ran thus. Clonality was computed in R as 1 minus normalized Shannon entropy; the Gini index was calculated with the R package ineq. Overlap score was defined as the summed counts of shared sequences divided by the total counts of all sequences in both compared samples. Shared-clonotype significance used Fisher's exact test assuming a theoretical repertoire of 10^7 TCRB sequences. The immuneACCESS repertoire file appears here via TCRdb, limited to in-frame rearrangements. These files lack a portion of the clones; in checked studies, under half of the deficit traces to unresolved V genes, and the cause of the others is not known. V and J calls and clone size are those listed in that table; D and trimming were worked out from the DNA. This sample gives about 11,000 clones in total; 70% to 80% of them show up just once. The ten largest account for roughly 1% of the sample.

The CDR3, cysteine through phenylalanine, is 16 amino acids long. This entry keeps only the CDR3 DNA: 48 bases, framed from base 1. Looking up the germline V gene yields CDR1 ENHRY and CDR2 SYGVKD. For this chain, trimming is 0 bases at the V end and 7 bases at the J end, and the number of junction bases without a gene match is 6. Of note for this clone: Its antigen is not yet known. No base qualities exist here, and no much larger clone lies one base off it.

The chain couples TRBV10-3 to TRBJ1-5, with TRBD1 matching 10 junction bases. The sample was CXCR5- memory CD4+ T cells sorted from blood, taken 6 weeks after influenza vaccination. The cell subset or site label corresponds to: CXCR5- memory CD4 T cells. This sequence originates from an adult who received the influenza vaccine. The nucleotide sequence is TGTGCCATCAGTGAGTCGACCGGGACAGGGGAACAGCCCCAGCATTTT. This translates into CAISESTGTGEQPQHF.